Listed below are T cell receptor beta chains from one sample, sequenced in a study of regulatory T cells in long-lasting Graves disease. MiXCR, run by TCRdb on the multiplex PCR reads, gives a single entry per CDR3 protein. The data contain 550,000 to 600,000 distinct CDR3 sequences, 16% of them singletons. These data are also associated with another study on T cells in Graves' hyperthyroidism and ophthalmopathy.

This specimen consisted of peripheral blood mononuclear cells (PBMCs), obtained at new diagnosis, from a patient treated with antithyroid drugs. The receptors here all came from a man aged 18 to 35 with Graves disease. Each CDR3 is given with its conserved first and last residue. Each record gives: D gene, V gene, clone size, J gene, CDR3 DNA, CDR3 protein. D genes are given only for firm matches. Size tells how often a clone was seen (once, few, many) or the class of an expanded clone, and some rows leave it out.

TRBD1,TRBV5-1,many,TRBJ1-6,TGTGCCAGCAGTCTGGGACAGGGGAATTCACCCCTCCACTTT,CASSLGQGNSPLHF
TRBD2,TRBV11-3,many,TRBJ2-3,TGTGCCAGCAGCTCCGATAGCGGGGAGCCCACAGATACGCAGTATTTT,CASSSDSGEPTDTQYF
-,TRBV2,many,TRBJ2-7,TGTGCCAGCAGTGTGTCCCCAGAAGGGCCCTACGAGCAGTACTTC,CASSVSPEGPYEQYF
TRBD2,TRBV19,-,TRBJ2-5,TGTGCCAGTAGTATGCCGGGTCCGGGGGGGGAGACCCAGTACTTC,CASSMPGPGGETQYF
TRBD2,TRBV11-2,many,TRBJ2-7,TGTGCCAGCAGCCCCCGGGCTAGCGGGACGGGCGAGCAGTACTTC,CASSPRASGTGEQYF
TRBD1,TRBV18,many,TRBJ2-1,TGTGCCAGCTTTTACCGGGACAGGGGCAATGAGCAGTTCTTC,CASFYRDRGNEQFF
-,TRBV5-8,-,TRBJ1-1,TGTGCCAGCAGCTACATAAACGAAGCTTTCTTT,CASSYINEAFF
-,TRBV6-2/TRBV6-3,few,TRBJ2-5,TGTGCCAGCAGTTCTACGACAGAACATGAGACCCAGTACTTC,CASSSTTEHETQYF
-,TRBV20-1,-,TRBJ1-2,TGCAGTGCTAGTCGGGGCCACTCGGATGGCTACACCTTC,CSASRGHSDGYTF
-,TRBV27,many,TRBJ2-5,TGTGCCAGCAGTTCTGAATTGGGGGGCCAAGAGACCCAGTACTTC,CASSSELGGQETQYF
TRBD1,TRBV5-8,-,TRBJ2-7,TGTGCCAGCCACTACGGGACAGGGGAAGGCGAGCAGTACTTC,CASHYGTGEGEQYF
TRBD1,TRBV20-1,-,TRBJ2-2,TGCAGTGCTATGACAGGGGGCGTGGGGGAGCTGTTTTTT,CSAMTGGVGELFF
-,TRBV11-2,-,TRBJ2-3,TGTGCCAGCAGCCGTACGGGACACCCCACAGATACGCAGTATTTT,CASSRTGHPTDTQYF
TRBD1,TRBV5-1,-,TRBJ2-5,TGCGCCAGCAGCTCGGGACAGGAAGAGACCCAGTACTTC,CASSSGQEETQYF
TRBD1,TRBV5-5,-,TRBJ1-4,TGTGCCAGCAGCCTCCGGACAGGGGGCGAGGTTTTGACTAATGAAAAACTGTTTTTT,CASSLRTGGEVLTNEKLFF
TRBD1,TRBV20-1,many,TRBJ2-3,TGCAGCGCCCGGCGGGACAGGGGGCTAGATACGCAGTATTTT,CSARRDRGLDTQYF
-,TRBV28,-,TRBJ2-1,TGTGCCAGCAGTTATGGACGTCACAATGAGCAGTTCTTC,CASSYGRHNEQFF
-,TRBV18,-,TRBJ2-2,TGTGCCAGCTCACTCACCCGGGACACATTGGACACCGGGGAGCTGTTTTTT,CASSLTRDTLDTGELFF
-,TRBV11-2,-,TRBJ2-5,TGTGCCAGCAGCAAAAAAGCCCTGGAGGACCTACAAGAGACCCAGTACTTC,CASSKKALEDLQETQYF
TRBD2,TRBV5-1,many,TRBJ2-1,TGCGCCAGCAGCTGGGGGGGGACTGGATACAATGAGCAGTTCTTC,CASSWGGTGYNEQFF
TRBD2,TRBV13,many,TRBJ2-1,TGTGCCAGCAGCCTCCCTAGCGGAGCCGGCCCTGAGCAGTTCTTC,CASSLPSGAGPEQFF
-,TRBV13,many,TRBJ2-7,TGTGCCAGCAGCGGAGGCGGGATCTACGAGCAGTACTTC,CASSGGGIYEQYF
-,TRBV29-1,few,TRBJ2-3,TGCAGCGTTGAGTCCAGGGTGCCAGATACGCAGTATTTT,CSVESRVPDTQYF
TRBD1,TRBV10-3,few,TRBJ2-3,TGTGCCATCTCCTACTCCCGAGACAGGGGTACCACAGATACGCAGTATTTT,CAISYSRDRGTTDTQYF